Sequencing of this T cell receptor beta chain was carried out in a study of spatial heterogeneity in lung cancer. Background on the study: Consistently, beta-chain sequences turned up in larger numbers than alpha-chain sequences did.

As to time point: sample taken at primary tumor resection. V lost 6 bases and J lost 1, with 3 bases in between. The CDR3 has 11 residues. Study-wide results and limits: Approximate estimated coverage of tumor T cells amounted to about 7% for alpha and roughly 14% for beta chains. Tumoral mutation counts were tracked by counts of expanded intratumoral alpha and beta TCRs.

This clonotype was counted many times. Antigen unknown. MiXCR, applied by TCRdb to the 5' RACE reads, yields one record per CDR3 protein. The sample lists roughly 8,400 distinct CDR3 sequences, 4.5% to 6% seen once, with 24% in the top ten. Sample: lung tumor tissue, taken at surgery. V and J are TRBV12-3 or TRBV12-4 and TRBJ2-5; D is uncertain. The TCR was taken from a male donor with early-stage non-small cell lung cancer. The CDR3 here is CASRSQETQYF. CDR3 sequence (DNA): TGTGCCAGCAGATCCCAAGAGACCCAGTACTTC.